Sequencing of this TCR beta chain was carried out in a study of Ad26.COV2.S vaccination and SARS-CoV-2 variants. Study-wide background: Of the COV1001 trial arms, the Ad26.COV2.S arm included the donor. Overall study results and limits: Researchers cautioned that TCR breadth and depth analyses may have underestimated total T cell responses. Following vaccination, spike-specific CD8+ and CD4+ T cell responses reportedly exhibited substantial breadth.

Assay used: immunoSEQ multiplex PCR; TCRdb lists only in-frame clones, some missing. The sample lists about 350,000 clones, around 90% seen once, with around 5.8% in the top ten. The V gene's germline CDR1 is GTSNPN and CDR2 SVGIG (reference sequence). Trimming removed 2 bases from V and 3 bases from J, with 13 bases in between. The CDR3 has 14 amino acids. As concerns this clone: Its antigen remains unknown.

Treatment noted: some 19 received Ad26.COV2.S at low or high dose, single or two shots; a few received placebo; per-sample allocation not given. Samples came from day 63 after the first vaccine or placebo injection. This clonotype originated in a person aged 18-60 years who received the Ad26.COV2.S COVID-19 vaccine or a placebo. The material was peripheral blood, obtained in a trial of Ad26.COV2.S vaccine versus placebo. V is TRBV30 and J is TRBJ1-2, with D possibly matching TRBD1 (5 bases). The CDR3 DNA reads TGTGCCTGGAGTCCGACAGCGAGACACTATGGCTACACCTTC. Translated: CAWSPTARHYGYTF.